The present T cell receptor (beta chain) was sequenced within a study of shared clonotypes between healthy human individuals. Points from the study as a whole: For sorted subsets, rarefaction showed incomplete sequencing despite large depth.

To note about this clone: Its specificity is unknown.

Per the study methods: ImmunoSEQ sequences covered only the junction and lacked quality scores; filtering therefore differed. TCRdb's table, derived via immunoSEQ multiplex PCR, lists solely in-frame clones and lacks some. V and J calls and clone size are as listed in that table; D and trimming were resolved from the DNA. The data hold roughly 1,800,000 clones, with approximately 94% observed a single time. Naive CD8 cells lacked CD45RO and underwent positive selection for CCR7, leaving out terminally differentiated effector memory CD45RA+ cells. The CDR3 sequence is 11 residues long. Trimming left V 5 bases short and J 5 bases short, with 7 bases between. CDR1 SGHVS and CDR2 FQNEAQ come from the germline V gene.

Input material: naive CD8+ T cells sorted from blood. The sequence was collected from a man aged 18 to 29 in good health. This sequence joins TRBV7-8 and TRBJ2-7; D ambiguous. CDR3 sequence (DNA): TGTGCCAGCAGCAAGAGCCACGAGCAGTACTTC. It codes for CASSKSHEQYF.